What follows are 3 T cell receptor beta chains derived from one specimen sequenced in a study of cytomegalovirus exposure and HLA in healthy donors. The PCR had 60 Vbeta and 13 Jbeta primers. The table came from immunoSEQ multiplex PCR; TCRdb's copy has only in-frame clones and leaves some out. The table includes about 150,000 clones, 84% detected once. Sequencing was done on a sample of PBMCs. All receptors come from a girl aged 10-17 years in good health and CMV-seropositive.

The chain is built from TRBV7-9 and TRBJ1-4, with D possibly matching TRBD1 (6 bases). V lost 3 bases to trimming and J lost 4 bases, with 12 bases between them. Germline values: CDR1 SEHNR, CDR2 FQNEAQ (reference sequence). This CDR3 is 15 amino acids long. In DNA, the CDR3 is TGTGCCAGCAGCTTCCCGACAGGAATTAATGAAAAACTGTTTTTT. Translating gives CASSFPTGINEKLFF.

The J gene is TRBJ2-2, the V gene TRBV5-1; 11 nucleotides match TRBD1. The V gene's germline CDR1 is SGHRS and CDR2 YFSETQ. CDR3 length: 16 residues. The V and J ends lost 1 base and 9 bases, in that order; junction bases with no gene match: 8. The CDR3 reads CASSLPRDRGSRELFF. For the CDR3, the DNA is TGCGCCAGCAGCTTGCCTAGGGACAGGGGGTCGAGGGAGCTGTTTTTT. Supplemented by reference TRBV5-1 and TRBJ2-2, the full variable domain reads KAGVTQTPRYLIKTRGQQVTLSCSPISGHRSVSWYQQTPGQGLQFLFEYFSETQRNKGNFPGRFSGRQFSNSRSEMNVSTLELGDSALYLCASSLPRDRGSRELFFGEGSRLTVL.

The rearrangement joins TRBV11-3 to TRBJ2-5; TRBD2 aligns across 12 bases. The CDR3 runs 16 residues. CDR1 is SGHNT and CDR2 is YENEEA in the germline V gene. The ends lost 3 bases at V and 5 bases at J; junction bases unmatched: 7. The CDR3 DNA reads TGTGCCAGCAGCTTGGACGGACTAGCGGGGTTGGAGACCCAGTACTTC. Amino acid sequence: CASSLDGLAGLETQYF. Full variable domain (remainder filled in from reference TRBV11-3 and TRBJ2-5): EAGVVQSPRYKIIEKKQPVAFWCNPISGHNTLYWYLQNLGQGPELLIRYENEEAVDDSQLPKDRFSAERLKGVDSTLKIQPAELGDSAVYLCASSLDGLAGLETQYFGPGTRLLVL.